What follows describes a single T cell receptor (beta chain). The sample has other DNA sequences that encode this CDR3 too. This sample stems from a study of blood T cell repertoires in COVID-19. The CDR3 contains 13 residues. Trimming removed 3 bases at V and 1 base at J, with 6 bases between. The V gene's germline CDR1 is KGHSH and CDR2 LQKENI. Authors' analysis steps: Amplification from reference gene primers served as the basis for estimated nucleated cell counts. TCRdb's table, derived via immunoSEQ multiplex PCR, lists solely in-frame clones and lacks some. The V and J calls and clone size come from that table; D and trimming were worked out from the DNA. The table lists under 450,000 clones, 70% to 85% of them singletons.

The rearrangement joins TRBV18 to TRBJ2-5; D is uncertain. Sequencing input: peripheral blood. This sequence was found in a human donor with acute or convalescent COVID-19. The donor label of this sample is uncertain. This chain's CDR3 is CASSPSVQETQYF. In DNA form, the CDR3 reads TGTGCCAGCTCACCCTCAGTCCAAGAGACCCAGTACTTC.